The source of this TCR beta chain is a study of regulatory T cells in long-lasting Graves disease. The authors built TCR beta libraries using iRepertoire HTBI primers and Arm-PCR of CDR3 regions. Using its own MiXCR run on the multiplex PCR reads, TCRdb lists one record per CDR3 protein. The table shows 430,000 or so distinct CDR3 sequences, with roughly 21% occurring only once. This CDR3 spans 15 amino acids. Germline V gene sequence: CDR1 SGDLS, CDR2 YYNGEE. V was cut by 2 bases and J by 2 bases, with 10 bases left in between. This clonotype has a handful of counts. The time point was: persistent/refractory GD, antithyroid drugs over 5 years with positive TRAb. The TCR library was prepared using RNA isolated from PBMCs.

This sequence joins TRBV9 and TRBJ2-2, with D hard to call. The sample here was peripheral blood mononuclear cells (PBMCs), taken when the disease was refractory, from a patient treated with antithyroid drugs. The source of this sequence is a female donor with Graves disease. This CDR3 reads CASSVSTPNTGELFF. In DNA, the CDR3 is TGTGCCAGCAGCGTCAGCACACCTAACACCGGGGAGCTGTTTTTT. The entire variable domain, with the rest obtained from reference TRBV9 and TRBJ2-2, is as follows: DSGVTQTPKHLITATGQRVTLRCSPRSGDLSVYWYQQSLDQGLQFLIQYYNGEERAKGNILERFSAQQFPDLHSELNLSSLELGDSALYFCASSVSTPNTGELFFGEGSRLTVL.